Each of the 17 T cell receptor beta chains below was sequenced from the same sample in a study of Ad26.COV2.S vaccination and SARS-CoV-2 variants. Documented treatment: around 19 received Ad26.COV2.S at low or high dose, single or two shots; 5 received placebo; per-sample allocation not given. Collection of the samples took place on day 63 after the first injection of vaccine or placebo. Some clones are missing from TCRdb's copy, which holds only in-frame ones; the method was immunoSEQ multiplex PCR. The sample has 440,000 or so clones, around 90% seen once. Sequenced here: peripheral blood, sampled in a trial of Ad26.COV2.S vaccine versus placebo. These receptors were taken from a person aged 18-60 years who received the Ad26.COV2.S COVID-19 vaccine or a placebo.

The rearrangement links TRBV28 to TRBJ1-1, with TRBD1 as a possible D gene (6 bases). The CDR3 totals 15 residues. The V end was cut by 3 bases, the J end by 5 bases, with 16 bases between. CDR1 MDHEN and CDR2 SYDVKM come from the germline V gene. This chain's CDR3 is CASSFPEQGNTEAFF. Here the CDR3 DNA reads TGTGCCAGCAGTTTCCCCGAACAGGGAAATACTGAAGCTTTCTTT.

The sample holds one count of this clone. This chain uses TRBV19 with TRBJ2-2, with D perhaps matching TRBD2 (6 bases). Trimming left V 4 bases short and J 0 bases short, with 6 bases between. CDR1 LNHDA and CDR2 SQIVND come from the germline V gene (reference sequence). This CDR3 region has 14 residues. For the CDR3, the DNA is TGTGCCAGTAGTACGGGGGCGAACACCGGGGAGCTGTTTTTT. Residues: CASSTGANTGELFF.

This clone occurred many times. The chain couples TRBV6-4 to TRBJ2-2; TRBD2 might be the D (6 bases). Germline CDR1 is MRHNA and CDR2 is SNTAGT. The CDR3 runs to 13 residues. Deletions cut 2 bases from V and 6 bases from J, with 7 bases between. The CDR3 DNA is TGTGCCAGCAGTGACAGGGAGGCCGGGGAGCTGTTTTTT. This sequence encodes CASSDREAGELFF.

The V call is TRBV6-6, the J call TRBJ1-5, with 7 bases lining up with TRBD1. The V segment lost 5 bases and the J segment 1 base; nucleotides outside the gene matches: 2. This CDR3 is 14 amino acids long. CDR1 and CDR2 from the germline V gene are MNHNY and SVGAGI (reference sequence). CDR3 coding DNA: TGTGCCAGCAGTCCGGACAGGAGCAATCAGCCCCAGCATTTT. Protein sequence: CASSPDRSNQPQHF.

The CDR3 is CASSLSSAPRTGELFF. The CDR3 DNA is TGTGCCAGCAGCTTATCTAGCGCCCCCCGCACCGGGGAGCTGTTTTTT. The chain is built from TRBV7-8 and TRBJ2-2; D possibly corresponds to TRBD2 (6 bases). The CDR3 extends over 16 amino acids. The germline CDR1 and CDR2 sequences are SGHVS and FQNEAQ. V was pared by 2 bases and J by 4 bases, with 14 bases between.

The chain has TRBV15 and TRBJ2-3; 7 bases match TRBD1. V lost 5 bases to trimming and J lost 6 bases; unmatched junction nucleotides: 8. CDR1 is LNHNV, CDR2 YYDKDF, per germline (reference sequence). This CDR3 is built from 14 residues. This chain's CDR3 is CATSLDRVGDTQYF. The CDR3 DNA reads TGTGCCACCAGCCTCGACAGGGTCGGGGATACGCAGTATTTT. Drawing the rest from reference TRBV15 and TRBJ2-3, the complete variable domain is DAMVIQNPRYQVTQFGKPVTLSCSQTLNHNVMYWYQQKSSQAPKLLFHYYDKDFNNEADTPDNFQSRRPNTSFCFLDIRSPGLGDTAMYLCATSLDRVGDTQYFGPGTRLTVL.

The chain carries TRBV5-4 and TRBJ2-1; a weak D match, TRBD2 (5 bases). The V end was cut by 4 bases, the J end by 6 bases, with 8 bases between. CDR1 is SGHNT, CDR2 YYREEE, per germline (reference sequence). This CDR3 has 12 amino acids. The CDR3 region is CASSGSSNEQFF. Here the CDR3 DNA reads TGTGCCAGCAGCGGGAGTTCCAATGAGCAGTTCTTC.

The chain is built from TRBV5-1 and TRBJ1-1; D perhaps matches TRBD1 (6 bases). V was cut by 3 bases and J by 5 bases, with 11 bases left in between. In germline, CDR1 is SGHRS, CDR2 YFSETQ. This CDR3 spans 13 amino acids. The CDR3, as DNA: TGCGCCAGCAGCTCCAGGGGTTTTACTGAAGCTTTCTTT. As protein: CASSSRGFTEAFF.

This chain joins TRBV19 and TRBJ1-2, with TRBD1 identical over 11 bases. CDR3 length equals 13 residues. V dropped 8 bases and J dropped 6; count of bases not matched to a gene: 5. The V gene's germline CDR1 is LNHDA and CDR2 SQIVND (reference sequence). This CDR3 is CASSDRGLNGYTF. CDR3 sequence (DNA): TGTGCCAGTTCGGACAGGGGGCTTAATGGCTACACCTTC.

This clone was recorded only once. The CDR3 coding sequence is TGTGCCAGCAGACCCCCTGCCCCCTACAATGAGCAGTTCTTC. This encodes CASRPPAPYNEQFF. The J gene is TRBJ2-1, the V gene TRBV6-5, with D unclear. The CDR3 runs to 14 residues. CDR1 and CDR2 (germline): MNHEY, SVGAGI. V lost 6 bases to trimming and J lost 2 bases, with 11 bases between them.

In this sample, this clone turned up once. The gene calls are TRBV29-1 and TRBJ2-7, with TRBD1 matching 9 bases. Germline loops: CDR1 SQVTM, CDR2 ANQGSEA. The ends lost 3 bases at V and 3 bases at J; junction bases unmatched: 6. CDR3 size: 14 residues. DNA of the CDR3: TGCAGCGTTGAGGCCGGGACAGGGATCTACGAGCAGTACTTC. This encodes CSVEAGTGIYEQYF.

This chain uses TRBV5-4 with TRBJ2-6; no clear D gene. Germline CDR1 and CDR2: SGHNT and YYREEE (reference sequence). V lost 0 bases and J lost 0, with 16 bases in between. The CDR3 is 19 amino acids. CDR3 nucleotides: TGTGCCAGCAGCTTGGACCTGGGAAAGGGAAACTCTGGGGCCAACGTCCTGACTTTC. Protein: CASSLDLGKGNSGANVLTF.

This clone was seen a handful of times. The J gene is TRBJ1-3, the V gene TRBV10-3; a possible D gene is TRBD1 (5 bases). The CDR3 contains 16 residues. V lost 3 bases and J lost 0, with 12 bases in between. The V gene's germline CDR1 is ENHRY and CDR2 SYGVKD. The CDR3 DNA sequence: TGTGCCATCAGTGACGGGAGGACAACCTCTGGAAACACCATATATTTT. The encoded protein is CAISDGRTTSGNTIYF.

This sequence joins TRBV5-6 and TRBJ2-5, with no clear D. This CDR3 comprises 13 residues. Trimming pared 0 bases from V and 5 bases from J, leaving 8 bases between. Germline lookup yields CDR1 SGHDT and CDR2 YYEEEE. CDR3 sequence (DNA): TGTGCCAGCAGCTTGGTGGGTGCGGAGACCCAGTACTTC. Translation gives CASSLVGAETQYF.

The CDR3: CASRPRQDPYEQYF. In DNA, the CDR3 is TGTGCCAGCAGACCCCGACAGGACCCCTACGAGCAGTACTTC. This chain joins TRBV6-5 and TRBJ2-7; a possible D gene is TRBD1 (6 bases). With 6 bases removed from V and 2 bases from J, the gap between germline ends came to 14 bases. Germline V gene lookup returns CDR1 MNHEY and CDR2 SVGAGI. CDR3 length: 14 amino acids.

The V gene is TRBV7-9, the J gene TRBJ2-1; 8 bases map to TRBD2. Germline V lookup: CDR1 SEHNR, CDR2 FQNEAQ (reference sequence). CDR3 size: 15 residues. V dropped 3 bases and J dropped 7; count of bases not matched to a gene: 8. CDR3 protein: CASSLYGRVWNEQFF. CDR3 nucleotide sequence: TGTGCCAGCAGCTTGTACGGGAGGGTGTGGAATGAGCAGTTCTTC.

CDR3 loop: CASSEQAGANVLTF. The CDR3 DNA is TGTGCCAGCAGTGAACAGGCTGGGGCCAACGTCCTGACTTTC. The chain uses TRBV6-1 and TRBJ2-6, with D uncertain. This CDR3 has 14 residues. Germline V gene data show CDR1 as MNHNS and CDR2 as SASEGT. Trimming cost V 2 bases and J 2 bases, with 4 bases left between them.